These T cell receptor beta chains were read from a single sample in a study of T cell responses to AZD1222 COVID-19 vaccine. The repertoire was sequenced with immunoSEQ multiplex PCR; TCRdb's copy has only in-frame clones and lacks some. The repertoire consists of about 99,000 clones, with nearly 90% occurring once and the leading ten covering about 3%. The material was peripheral blood, obtained on day 0 of AZD1222 vaccination. The receptor set was obtained from an adult in good health. The CDR3 runs from the conserved cysteine through the conserved F or W. D genes are given only for firm matches. Rows may omit the clone size; those that give it use once, few, many or a size class.

>-|TRBD1|TRBJ2-2|TRBV6-5
TGTGCCAGCAGTCCCAAAACAGGGGCCGGGGAGCTGTTTTTT
CASSPKTGAGELFF
>-|TRBD2|TRBJ2-5|TRBV9
TGTGCCAGCAGCGTAGCCGGGGGGGCGTCGGAGACCCAGTACTTC
CASSVAGGASETQYF
>-|-|TRBJ1-5|TRBV2
TGTGCCAGCAGTGAAGAGGGCAGCCTCGGGCAGCCCCAGCATTTT
CASSEEGSLGQPQHF
>-|-|TRBJ1-2|TRBV11-3
TGTGCCAGCACCAGTGAGTTTGGGCAGGTCGGTCCAGGCAACTATGGCTACACCTTC
CASTSEFGQVGPGNYGYTF
>once|-|TRBJ1-4|TRBV4-2
TGTGCCAGCAGCCAAGACCGGTCAGGGAGAAGTTTAGTTTTT
CASSQDRSGRSLVF
>-|-|TRBJ1-2|TRBV19
TGTGCCAGTAGTATGACGGCCCCCTATGGCTACACCTTC
CASSMTAPYGYTF
>-|-|TRBJ2-7|TRBV7-9
TGTGCCAGCAGCTTAGGCGTCCTCGACGAGCAGTACTTC
CASSLGVLDEQYF
>-|TRBD1|TRBJ2-7|TRBV23-1
TGCGCCAGCAACCTACAGGGGTACGAGCAGTACTTC
CASNLQGYEQYF
>-|TRBD1|TRBJ2-7|TRBV6-5
TGTGCCAGCACGGACAGGGGCTCCTACGAGCAGTACTTC
CASTDRGSYEQYF
>-|-|TRBJ1-2|TRBV20-1
TGCAGTGCTACAACTAACTATGGCTACACCTTC
CSATTNYGYTF
>-|-|TRBJ1-5|TRBV12-3/TRBV12-4
TGTGCCAGCAGTATTGACACATATCAGCCCCAGCATTTT
CASSIDTYQPQHF
>few|-|TRBJ1-6|TRBV11-3
TGTGCCAGCAGCGTCAGTCGGAGTTCACCCCTCCACTTT
CASSVSRSSPLHF
>few|-|TRBJ2-2|TRBV4-1
TGCGCCAGCAGCCAGGCCCACCTTTCCGGGGAGCTGTTTTTT
CASSQAHLSGELFF
>-|TRBD1|TRBJ1-6|TRBV7-2
TGTGCCAGCAGCTTCCAAGGACAGGGGAATAATTCACCCCTCCACTTT
CASSFQGQGNNSPLHF
>-|-|TRBJ1-3|TRBV27
TGTGCCAGCAGTTTAACGGGCCGCTCTGGAAACACCATATATTTT
CASSLTGRSGNTIYF
>-|TRBD2|TRBJ2-2|TRBV7-2
TGTGCCAGCAGTGCAAGCGGGGGGAACACCGGGGAGCTGTTTTTT
CASSASGGNTGELFF
>few|-|TRBJ2-1|TRBV11-1
TGTGCCAGCAGCTTAGATCGGTATGATGAGCAGTTCTTC
CASSLDRYDEQFF
>-|-|TRBJ2-3|TRBV21-1
TGTGCCGGGCTGCAGGCGGGGGGTATTGCAGATACGCAGTATTTT
CAGLQAGGIADTQYF
>-|TRBD1|TRBJ1-2|TRBV5-1
TGTGCCAGCAGAGCGACAGGGAGGGACTATGGCTACACCTTC
CASRATGRDYGYTF
>-|-|TRBJ2-3|TRBV7-2
TGTGCCAGCAGCTTTAACTCGCTAACAGATACGCAGTATTTT
CASSFNSLTDTQYF
>-|-|TRBJ2-7|TRBV27
TGTGCCAGCTCCCCAGGCCCCTATTTAGAGCAGTACTTC
CASSPGPYLEQYF
>few|TRBD2|TRBJ2-2|TRBV7-9
TGTGCCAGCCAGCGGGATAGCGGGGGCACCGGGGAGCTGTTTTTT
CASQRDSGGTGELFF
>-|TRBD1|TRBJ2-1|TRBV6-5
TGTGCCAGCAGTTACCTACCGGGACAGGGTAGGAATGAGCAGTTCTTC
CASSYLPGQGRNEQFF
>-|TRBD2|TRBJ2-2|TRBV27
TGTGCCAGCAGTTTTTTGGGCCTAGCGGGAGCCCTGAACACCGGGGAGCTGTTTTTT
CASSFLGLAGALNTGELFF
>once|TRBD1|TRBJ1-6|TRBV6-1
TGTGCCAGCCTTCGGACAGGGGCAGGTTCACCCCTCCACTTT
CASLRTGAGSPLHF
>-|TRBD1|TRBJ1-3|TRBV7-9
TGTGCCAGCAGCCCCCGACAGGGGGCGGGAGGAAACACCATATATTTT
CASSPRQGAGGNTIYF
>-|-|TRBJ1-5|TRBV29-1
TGCAGCGCCAGGTTGACGGGGACTAATCAGCCCCAGCATTTT
CSARLTGTNQPQHF
>once|-|TRBJ1-2|TRBV3-1/TRBV3-2
TGTGCCAGCAGCCAAGAGCAGTCTATTCTCTATGGCTACACCTTC
CASSQEQSILYGYTF
>few|-|TRBJ1-4|TRBV7-2
TGTGCCAGCAGCCCGGGGGGGGGCCCTAATGAAAAACTGTTTTTT
CASSPGGGPNEKLFF
>-|TRBD2|TRBJ2-3|TRBV2
TGTGCCAGCAGCCCACTAGCGGGAGGGCCAGCAGATACGCAGTATTTT
CASSPLAGGPADTQYF
>-|TRBD1|TRBJ2-2|TRBV5-4
TGTGCCAGCACCAAATCGGACAGGGAAACCGGGGAGCTGTTTTTT
CASTKSDRETGELFF
>-|-|TRBJ1-4|TRBV14
TGTGCCAGCAGCCCCCGGTGGGGAAACGAAAAACTGTTTTTT
CASSPRWGNEKLFF
>-|-|TRBJ1-1|TRBV7-3
TGTGCCAGCAGCGAGACAGTGAACACTGAAGCTTTCTTT
CASSETVNTEAFF
>-|-|TRBJ1-4|TRBV25-1
TGTGCCAGCAGTGAATACGGGCTGAATGAAAAACTGTTTTTT
CASSEYGLNEKLFF
>-|-|TRBJ1-5|TRBV21-1
TGTGCCAGCAGCAAAGGGGACAGGGAAATCGGCAATCAGCCCCAGCATTTT
CASSKGDREIGNQPQHF
>-|TRBD2|TRBJ2-1|TRBV14
TGTGCCAGCAGCCAGAGCGGGAGTGGCGCCTACAATGAGCAGTTCTTC
CASSQSGSGAYNEQFF
>-|TRBD2|TRBJ2-1|TRBV4-2
TGTGCCAGCAGCCAATCATTGGGACTAGCGGGGGTCAATGAGCAGTTCTTC
CASSQSLGLAGVNEQFF
>-|TRBD2|TRBJ2-5|TRBV7-9
TGTGCCAGCAGCTTAGGGCGGGGGGGGCAAGAGACCCAGTACTTC
CASSLGRGGQETQYF
>-|TRBD2|TRBJ2-2|TRBV27
TGTGCCAGCAGTTTACGCAGGGGAGGACTAGCGGGTTCGAACACCGGGGAGCTGTTTTTT
CASSLRRGGLAGSNTGELFF
>-|-|TRBJ1-6|TRBV5-4
TGTGCCAGCAGCTTGGTCAGGGGAGATTCACCCCTCCACTTT
CASSLVRGDSPLHF
>once|-|TRBJ1-1|TRBV3-1/TRBV3-2
TGTGCCAGCAGCCCGGGTCCCGCGGGGACTGAAGCTTTCTTT
CASSPGPAGTEAFF
>-|TRBD1|TRBJ2-3|TRBV5-8
TGTGCCAGCACCTTGACAGGGTCTAGCACAGATACGCAGTATTTT
CASTLTGSSTDTQYF